This passage covers 16 T cell receptor beta chains from one sample sequenced in a study of CD8+CD57+ T cells in acquired aplastic anemia. Individuals selected for sequencing had exhibited CD8+CD57+ cell expansion on flow cytometry. It was genomic DNA that served as the template for profiling TCR beta VDJ and CDR3. In TCRdb, the reads were re-called with MiXCR into one record per CDR3 protein. Of around 500,000 distinct CDR3 sequences listed, about a third are singletons. Specimen: sorted CD4+, CD8+, or CD8+CD57+ T cells (not recorded which) from PBMCs. The receptors were gathered from a human donor with aplastic anemia.

The chain has TRBV20-1 and TRBJ2-1; the D is unclear. Germline V gene lookup returns CDR1 DFQATT and CDR2 SNEGSKA (reference sequence). V lost 5 bases, J lost 6 bases, and 8 bases lay in between. The CDR3 sequence is 11 residues long. The CDR3 DNA follows: TGCAGTGCTGGTCGCCTCAATGAGCAGTTCTTC. It yields the protein CSAGRLNEQFF.

This clonotype was seen a few times. Given a much more abundant clone one base away, this may be a read error. CDR3 sequence: CSARTSSYEQYF. In DNA, the CDR3 is TGCAGTGCGCGGACTAGCTCCTACGAGCAGTACTTC. The chain combines TRBV20-1 with TRBJ2-7; 7 bases match TRBD2. The germline gives CDR1 DFQATT, CDR2 SNEGSKA (reference sequence). The CDR3 contains 12 residues. With V trimmed by 6 bases and J by 0 bases, 2 bases remained unmatched.

V and J are TRBV5-4 and TRBJ2-6, with 7 bases that match TRBD1. Trimming took 0 bases from V and 0 from J; bases not matched to a gene: 6. CDR1 and CDR2 (germline): SGHNT, YYREEE (reference sequence). The CDR3 runs to 18 residues. The CDR3 spells CASSLAGTVFSGANVLTF. In DNA form, the CDR3 reads TGTGCCAGCAGCTTGGCCGGGACAGTCTTCTCTGGGGCCAACGTCCTGACTTTC.

The J gene is TRBJ1-6, the V gene TRBV10-3; D ambiguous. This CDR3 is built from 14 residues. Per the germline V gene, CDR1 is ENHRY and CDR2 is SYGVKD. V lost 2 bases, J lost 0 bases, and 2 bases lay in between. The CDR3 DNA reads TGTGCCATCAGTGAGAACTCCTATAATTCACCCCTCCACTTT. It yields the protein CAISENSYNSPLHF.

V usage is TRBV4-1 and J usage is TRBJ2-7; the match to TRBD2 covers 10 bases. The CDR3 spans 16 residues. The J segment lost 2 bases and the V segment lost 1 base, leaving 5 bases of the junction unmatched. Germline CDR1 is MGHRA and CDR2 is YSYEKL. The CDR3 sequence is CASSQASGGYTYEQYF. The CDR3, as DNA: TGCGCCAGCAGCCAAGCTAGCGGGGGCTATACCTACGAGCAGTACTTC.

V and J are TRBV10-3 and TRBJ1-2; D is unclear. V was trimmed by 7 bases and J by 0 bases, leaving 12 bases between them. Germline loops: CDR1 ENHRY, CDR2 SYGVKD. The CDR3 spans 14 residues. The CDR3 is CAITPDFSNYGYTF. Written as DNA, the CDR3 is TGTGCCATCACCCCGGACTTCTCTAACTATGGCTACACCTTC.

In its sample, this clonotype was seen a few times. The rearrangement links TRBV19 to TRBJ1-6; D is ambiguous. Per the germline V gene, CDR1 is LNHDA and CDR2 is SQIVND (reference sequence). The germline V and J ends were trimmed by 9 bases and 12 bases, with 18 bases remaining between them. The CDR3 loop spans 13 amino acids. CDR3 bases: TGTGCCAGCAGCCAAGTGGGGTTTGGACCCCTCCACTTT. Translating it yields CASSQVGFGPLHF.

This chain connects TRBV6-2 or TRBV6-3 to TRBJ1-6; D is undetermined. CDR3 size: 17 residues. From germline, CDR1 is MNHEY and CDR2 SVGEGT. The V gene lost 0 bases and the J gene lost 11 bases, with 20 bases spanning the gap. As DNA, the CDR3 is TGTGCCAGCAGTTACTCGATTGTTGGCACAGCAGGTACACCCCTCCACTTT. It specifies CASSYSIVGTAGTPLHF.

The gene calls are TRBV29-1 and TRBJ2-7; 10 bases fit TRBD1. This CDR3 comprises 11 residues. The V gene's germline CDR1 is SQVTM and CDR2 ANQGSEA. With V trimmed by 7 bases and J by 7 bases, 4 bases remained unmatched. CDR3 in amino acids: CSGGQGREQYF. The CDR3 bases are TGCAGCGGGGGACAGGGGCGGGAGCAGTACTTC.

About this clonotype: A much larger clone sits a single nucleotide away, making a read error possible. The V call is TRBV7-8, the J call TRBJ1-6; D uncertain. This CDR3 region has 14 residues. The germline V gene has CDR1 SGHVS and CDR2 FQNEAQ. The V and J ends lost 5 bases and 7 bases respectively, with 12 bases between them. The CDR3 here is CASSADTRNSPLHF. In DNA form, the CDR3 reads TGTGCCAGCAGCGCAGACACGCGGAATTCACCCCTCCACTTT.

This clonotype appeared many times. The rearrangement uses TRBV10-3 and TRBJ1-4, with TRBD1 as a possible D gene (6 bases). CDR3 length equals 16 residues. The V and J ends lost 2 bases and 7 bases respectively, with 17 bases between them. Germline CDR1 and CDR2: ENHRY and SYGVKD. The CDR3 nucleotides are TGTGCCATCAGTGAGCCGATGCGGGGGGCTGGTGAAAAACTGTTTTTT. Protein: CAISEPMRGAGEKLFF.

The chain combines TRBV6-1 with TRBJ2-7; D perhaps matches TRBD2 (5 bases). Trimming stripped 0 bases from V and 2 bases from J, with 8 bases between. Per the germline V gene, CDR1 is MNHNS and CDR2 is SASEGT. The CDR3 consists of 14 residues. The CDR3 nucleotides read TGTGCCAGCAGTGAAGCGGACGGGACCTACGAGCAGTACTTC. It yields the protein CASSEADGTYEQYF.

This clonotype was detected only a few times. The rearrangement links TRBV14 to TRBJ2-7, with TRBD2 matching over 9 bases. CDR3 length equals 13 residues. V gave up 4 bases and J gave up 7 bases; unmatched junction bases: 5. Germline CDR1 is SGHDN and CDR2 is FVKESK. Written as DNA, the CDR3 is TGTGCCAGCAGCCCGGAACTAGCGGGTGAGCAGTACTTC. Residues: CASSPELAGEQYF.

As concerns this clonotype: It may be a read error: a sequence one base away is much more abundant. The chain combines TRBV9 with TRBJ2-5; D is ambiguous. This CDR3 comprises 15 residues. Germline V gives CDR1 SGDLS, CDR2 YYNGEE. The CDR3 sequence: CTSSVLLGSQETQYF. The CDR3 DNA follows: TGTACCAGCAGCGTCCTCCTCGGCAGCCAAGAGACCCAGTACTTC.

Note on this clonotype: One base away lies a much larger clone, so this may be a sequencing read error. The chain carries TRBV6-5 and TRBJ2-7, with 7 bases matching TRBD1. CDR3 length: 13 residues. CDR1 is MNHEY, CDR2 SVGAGI, per germline. The CDR3 spells CASSYERGREQHF. The CDR3 DNA is TGTGCCAGCAGTTACGAAAGGGGGCGTGAGCAGCACTTC.

Many counts were recorded for this clonotype. The chain joins TRBV20-1 to TRBJ2-3, with D uncertain. The CDR3 loop spans 11 amino acids. Germline V gene lookup returns CDR1 DFQATT and CDR2 SNEGSKA (reference sequence). Trimming removed 5 bases from V and 2 bases from J, with 5 bases in between. The CDR3 here is CSAGITDTQYF. In DNA, the CDR3 is TGCAGTGCTGGGATCACAGATACGCAGTATTTT.